One and the same sample provided the 28 T cell receptor beta chains below, sequenced in a study of identical twins. TCRdb recomputed calls from the 5' RACE reads with MiXCR, one row per CDR3 protein. The sample records hundreds of thousands of distinct CDR3 sequences, 15% to 20% being singletons. These data also featured in a second study, about T cells expressing NK-cell markers.

The source material was PBMCs. The source of these receptors is a woman aged 18-29 years in good health.

This clonotype has only a few counts. This sequence joins TRBV20-1 and TRBJ1-5, with TRBD1 as a possible D gene (5 bases). CDR1 is DFQATT, CDR2 SNEGSKA, per germline (reference sequence). The germline V and J ends were trimmed by 5 bases and 4 bases, with 9 bases remaining between them. CDR3 size: 12 residues. CDR3 DNA sequence: TGCAGTGCTGTCCAGGGAAATCAGCCCCAGCATTTT. This sequence encodes CSAVQGNQPQHF.

This clonotype has only a few counts. V usage is TRBV5-1 and J usage is TRBJ2-1; D might be TRBD1 or TRBD2, each matching 6 bases. Deletions cut 6 bases from V and 0 bases from J, with 25 bases between. In germline, CDR1 is SGHRS, CDR2 YFSETQ. The CDR3 contains 19 residues. CDR3 sequence: CASKGRPPEGGSSYNEQFF. For the CDR3, the DNA is TGCGCCAGCAAAGGCCGTCCCCCAGAAGGGGGGAGCTCCTACAATGAGCAGTTCTTC.

The chain recombines TRBV10-2 with TRBJ2-3; 13 bases are shared with TRBD2. The CDR3 is made up of 15 amino acids. CDR1 is WSHSY, CDR2 SAAADI, per germline. J was trimmed by 6 bases and V by 7 bases; bases with no gene match: 7. CDR3 sequence: CASIRLAGGHDTQYF. DNA for the CDR3: TGCGCCAGCATCCGACTAGCGGGGGGTCATGATACGCAGTATTTT.

V and J are TRBV6-5 and TRBJ2-3; D unclear. V was pared by 2 bases and J by 0 bases, with 6 bases between. This CDR3 is built from 14 residues. Germline values: CDR1 MNHEY, CDR2 SVGAGI. The CDR3 is CASSYDTSTDTQYF. CDR3 DNA sequence: TGTGCCAGCAGTTACGACACTAGCACAGATACGCAGTATTTT.

This clonotype came up a few times. V usage is TRBV7-9 and J usage is TRBJ2-7, with TRBD2 identical over 8 bases. This CDR3 is built from 16 residues. V lost 5 bases to trimming and J lost 4 bases; unmatched junction nucleotides: 13. CDR1 SEHNR and CDR2 FQNEAQ come from the germline V gene (reference sequence). CDR3 in DNA: TGTGCCAGCAGCCGTGGGTCCGCGGGAGGTCAGTACGAGCAGTACTTC. Its protein product is CASSRGSAGGQYEQYF.

The rearrangement uses TRBV5-6 and TRBJ1-2; 7 bases line up with TRBD1. J lost 4 bases, V lost 4 bases, and 13 bases had no gene match. The CDR3 totals 16 residues. The germline CDR1 and CDR2 sequences are SGHDT and YYEEEE. DNA of the CDR3: TGTGCCAGCAGCCAAGCTACCGAGACAGGGTTCTATGGCTACACCTTC. This translates into CASSQATETGFYGYTF.

This rearrangement joins TRBV7-6 to TRBJ2-3; tentatively, D is TRBD1 or TRBD2 (6 bases each). The ends were cut back, 2 bases at V and 2 bases at J, with 14 bases in the middle. The CDR3 consists of 16 residues. CDR1 is SGHVS, CDR2 FNYEAQ, per germline. CDR3 sequence: CASSLRGAPLTDTQYF. CDR3 nucleotides: TGTGCCAGCAGCTTAAGGGGGGCCCCGCTCACAGATACGCAGTATTTT. Drawing the rest from reference TRBV7-6 and TRBJ2-3, the complete variable domain is GAGVSQSPRYKVTKRGQDVALRCDPISGHVSLYWYRQALGQGPEFLTYFNYEAQQDKSGLPNDRFSAERPEGSISTLTIQRTEQRDSAMYRCASSLRGAPLTDTQYFGPGTRLTVL.

This clonotype has only a few counts. The DNA for the CDR3 is TGTGCCAGCAGCCCGTCAACCCTCGGAGATACTAGCGGGAACTACAATGAGCAGTTCTTC. The encoded protein is CASSPSTLGDTSGNYNEQFF. V gene TRBV11-1 combines with J gene TRBJ2-1; 10 nucleotides line up with TRBD2. With V trimmed by 5 bases and J by 3 bases, 19 bases remained unmatched. Germline values: CDR1 SGHAT, CDR2 FQDESV (reference sequence). The CDR3 totals 20 residues.

A few counts support this clonotype. V usage is TRBV5-1 and J usage is TRBJ2-1, with D perhaps TRBD1 (6 bases). Germline V gene lookup returns CDR1 SGHRS and CDR2 YFSETQ. The CDR3 sequence is 16 residues long. Trimming pared 3 bases from V and 5 bases from J, leaving 18 bases between. The CDR3 DNA sequence: TGCGCCAGCAGCTCAGGGAAAACAGGGTGGGACAATGAGCAGTTCTTC. The encoded protein is CASSSGKTGWDNEQFF. Full variable domain (missing parts from reference TRBV5-1 and TRBJ2-1): KAGVTQTPRYLIKTRGQQVTLSCSPISGHRSVSWYQQTPGQGLQFLFEYFSETQRNKGNFPGRFSGRQFSNSRSEMNVSTLELGDSALYLCASSSGKTGWDNEQFFGPGTRLTVL.

The chain employs TRBV20-1 and TRBJ2-3; D not certain. The CDR3 runs 13 residues. Germline lookup yields CDR1 DFQATT and CDR2 SNEGSKA (reference sequence). V was pared by 6 bases and J by 2 bases, with 12 bases between. The CDR3 DNA follows: TGCAGTGCCCTACCTATTTACACAGATACGCAGTATTTT. It codes for CSALPIYTDTQYF.

This clonotype was seen more than once but under ten times. The CDR3 loop reads CASSLVSGTHTYEQYF. For the CDR3, the DNA is TGCGCCAGCAGCTTGGTGAGTGGGACGCACACCTACGAGCAGTACTTC. The rearrangement uses TRBV5-1 and TRBJ2-7; D may match TRBD1 or TRBD2 (5 bases each). Trimming cost V 0 bases and J 2 bases, with 15 bases left between them. Germline V gene sequence: CDR1 SGHRS, CDR2 YFSETQ. The length of the CDR3 is 16 residues. The full variable domain, completed using reference TRBV5-1 and TRBJ2-7, is KAGVTQTPRYLIKTRGQQVTLSCSPISGHRSVSWYQQTPGQGLQFLFEYFSETQRNKGNFPGRFSGRQFSNSRSEMNVSTLELGDSALYLCASSLVSGTHTYEQYFGPGTRLTVT.

Concerning this clonotype itself: A junction end diverges from the germline sequence, so it may reflect a read error. The rearrangement uses TRBV13 and TRBJ2-2; 9 bases fit TRBD1. CDR3 length: 15 amino acids. Germline V gene data show CDR1 as PRHDT and CDR2 as FYEKMQ (reference sequence). CDR3 nucleotide sequence: TGTGCCAGCAGCTCGGGACAGGGTGTCCGCGGGAAGCTGTTTTTT. Amino acid sequence: CASSSGQGVRGKLFF.

This clonotype was detected a few times. The chain uses TRBV6-1 and TRBJ1-3, with 10 bases aligning to TRBD1. Germline V gene sequence: CDR1 MNHNS, CDR2 SASEGT. The CDR3 covers 16 residues. The ends lost 5 bases at V and 5 bases at J; junction bases unmatched: 9. CDR3 sequence: CASSPPGQGERNTIYF. The CDR3 region has the DNA TGTGCCAGCAGTCCCCCCGGACAGGGGGAGAGAAACACCATATATTTT.

The J gene is TRBJ2-1, the V gene TRBV4-3; 8 nucleotides line up with TRBD2. Trimming removed 0 bases from V and 7 bases from J; junction bases left unmatched: 5. CDR1 and CDR2 (germline): LGHNA, YSLEER. The CDR3 runs to 15 residues. In DNA form, the CDR3 reads TGCGCCAGCAGCCAAGATAGGGGACTAGTGAATGAGCAGTTCTTC. Translated, it gives CASSQDRGLVNEQFF.

This sequence joins TRBV29-1 and TRBJ2-7, with D uncertain. Germline-derived CDR1 and CDR2 are SQVTM and ANQGSEA. Trimming left V 3 bases short and J 2 bases short, with 11 bases between. The CDR3 loop spans 13 amino acids. The CDR3 loop is CSVEESVAYEQYF. For the CDR3, the DNA is TGCAGCGTTGAGGAGTCAGTAGCCTACGAGCAGTACTTC.

This clonotype was recorded many times. V gene TRBV9 combines with J gene TRBJ2-5, with D tentatively TRBD2 (5 bases). The length of the CDR3 is 16 residues. Per germline, CDR1 SGDLS and CDR2 YYNGEE. V gave up 4 bases and J gave up 5 bases, with 21 bases separating them. DNA for the CDR3: TGTGCCAGCAGCCCGGGGTTACGACCCGTGGGGGAGACCCAGTACTTC. Encoded protein: CASSPGLRPVGETQYF. Variable domain in full (rest from reference TRBV9 and TRBJ2-5): DSGVTQTPKHLITATGQRVTLRCSPRSGDLSVYWYQQSLDQGLQFLIQYYNGEERAKGNILERFSAQQFPDLHSELNLSSLELGDSALYFCASSPGLRPVGETQYFGPGTRLLVL.

The rearrangement joins TRBV10-3 to TRBJ1-2, with D hard to call. Trimming took off 6 bases at V and 6 bases at J, with 20 bases between the two ends. The CDR3 is 15 amino acids. CDR1 and CDR2 from the germline V gene are ENHRY and SYGVKD. Here the CDR3 reads CAISETIPPSDGYTF. For the CDR3, the DNA is TGTGCCATCAGCGAAACGATCCCCCCCTCGGATGGCTACACCTTC.

The V and J genes are TRBV3-1 and TRBJ2-7; possibly TRBD1 for D (6 bases). In germline, CDR1 is LGHDT, CDR2 YNNKEL (reference sequence). Trimming removed 2 bases from V and 3 bases from J, with 14 bases in between. This CDR3 contains 15 residues. The CDR3 loop reads CASSQRGNSYYEQYF. For the CDR3, the DNA is TGTGCCAGCAGCCAAAGGGGGAACTCCTACTACGAGCAGTACTTC.

This clonotype appeared a single time. The rearrangement uses TRBV5-1 and TRBJ2-3; TRBD2 might be the D (7 bases). The CDR3 extends over 18 amino acids. From germline, CDR1 is SGHRS and CDR2 YFSETQ. V was shortened by 4 bases and J by 7 bases, with 28 bases between the two germline ends. CDR3 coding DNA: TGCGCCAGCAGCCCCCGCGGGGCGGGGGCAGGATCGCGACATACGCAGTATTTT. Translated: CASSPRGAGAGSRHTQYF.

This clonotype showed up just a few times. The chain recombines TRBV2 with TRBJ2-3; unclear D gene. The CDR3 length is 12 residues. The germline V gene encodes CDR1 SNHLY and CDR2 FYNNEI. Trimming took 11 bases from V and 0 from J, leaving 9 bases between them. The DNA of the CDR3 is TGTGCCTACTCCCCCAGCACAGATACGCAGTATTTT. Protein sequence: CAYSPSTDTQYF.

The genes are TRBV7-2 and TRBJ2-7; TRBD2 might be the D (6 bases). There are 15 residues in the CDR3. CDR1 and CDR2 (germline): SGHTA, FQGNSA. V was clipped by 6 bases and J by 7 bases, with 22 bases between them. Here the CDR3 reads CASRLPEAGFGEQYF. CDR3 nucleotides: TGTGCCAGCAGACTCCCGGAAGCGGGTTTCGGAGAGCAGTACTTC.

V is TRBV20-1 and J is TRBJ2-7, with D unclear. CDR1 DFQATT and CDR2 SNEGSKA come from the germline V gene (reference sequence). Trimming removed 0 bases at V and 2 bases at J, with 11 bases between. The CDR3 is 14 amino acids. CDR3 amino acids: CSARDPLPTYEQYF. CDR3 bases: TGCAGTGCTAGAGATCCATTGCCCACCTACGAGCAGTACTTC.

This clonotype showed up just a few times. V usage is TRBV9 and J usage is TRBJ2-7; possible D gene TRBD2, 5 bases. V was shortened by 0 bases and J by 3 bases, with 13 bases between the two germline ends. This CDR3 has 15 residues. Germline values: CDR1 SGDLS, CDR2 YYNGEE. CDR3 in DNA: TGTGCCAGCAGCGTAGGAGGGTCCGGGGACTACGAGCAGTACTTC. Translated: CASSVGGSGDYEQYF.

This clonotype was seen a handful of times. The chain employs TRBV10-3 and TRBJ1-1; TRBD1 matches at 8 bases. In germline, CDR1 is ENHRY, CDR2 SYGVKD. The V segment lost 7 bases and the J segment 10 bases; nucleotides outside the gene matches: 11. This CDR3 contains 13 residues. The CDR3 nucleotides read TGTGCCATCAAAGAGCCAGGGGGCCGTCGAGCTTTCTTT. Protein sequence: CAIKEPGGRRAFF.

This clonotype showed up just a few times. V and J are TRBV6-2 or TRBV6-3 and TRBJ1-1; weak D call: TRBD1 (5 bases). This CDR3 region has 11 residues. Trimming stripped 8 bases from V and 3 bases from J, with 7 bases between. Germline values: CDR1 MNHEY, CDR2 SVGEGT. DNA for the CDR3: TGTGCCAGCGGGGGTTACACTGAAGCTTTCTTT. It is translated as CASGGYTEAFF.

The V call is TRBV11-2, the J call TRBJ1-1; no firm D call. The CDR3 length is 15 residues. CDR1 SGHAT and CDR2 FQNNGV come from the germline V gene. V dropped 5 bases and J dropped 7 bases, with 20 bases sitting between them. CDR3: CASSAYLGGGREAFF. The CDR3, as DNA: TGTGCCAGCAGCGCCTATCTGGGCGGAGGGCGTGAAGCTTTCTTT.

This clonotype was seen only a few times. The V call is TRBV5-1, the J call TRBJ2-1; the D gene is possibly TRBD2 (7 bases). The CDR3 totals 17 residues. Trimming stripped 1 base from V and 4 bases from J, with 18 bases between. The germline V gene has CDR1 SGHRS and CDR2 YFSETQ. The CDR3 sequence: CASSLNLRGGGYNEQFF. The DNA of the CDR3 is TGCGCCAGCAGCTTGAATTTGAGGGGGGGCGGGTACAATGAGCAGTTCTTC.

This clonotype was recorded a few times. The genes are TRBV20-1 and TRBJ1-4; TRBD1 matches at 10 bases. This CDR3 contains 14 residues. V shed 5 bases and J 7 bases; nucleotides not matched to a gene: 7. Germline V gives CDR1 DFQATT, CDR2 SNEGSKA (reference sequence). CDR3 in DNA: TGCAGTGCTCGTCCCGGGACAGGGGTTGAAAAACTGTTTTTT. It translates to CSARPGTGVEKLFF.